These 20 T cell receptor beta chains share one sample of origin, sequenced in a study of blood T cell repertoires in COVID-19. Libraries were prepared by immunoSEQ multiplex PCR; TCRdb keeps only in-frame clonotypes and omits some of them. The table records about 44,000 clones, 82% of them present only once. Sequencing was carried out using peripheral blood. Receptors originate from a woman aged 70-85 years with acute or convalescent COVID-19.

The chain couples TRBV27 to TRBJ2-5; a possible D gene is TRBD2 (5 bases). Germline V gives CDR1 MNHEY, CDR2 SMNVEV (reference sequence). The CDR3 is 15 amino acids. Trimming removed 9 bases at V and 2 bases at J, with 19 bases between. This chain's CDR3 is CARTAAQRKQETQYF. The CDR3 DNA reads TGTGCCAGAACCGCCGCCCAGCGGAAACAAGAGACCCAGTACTTC.

This clone has only one observation. The chain carries TRBV15 and TRBJ1-1; no clear D. The V and J ends lost 8 bases and 3 bases respectively, with 7 bases between them. The CDR3 is 11 residues long. CDR1 and CDR2 from the germline V gene are LNHNV and YYDKDF (reference sequence). CDR3: CATESDTEAFF. The CDR3 DNA follows: TGTGCCACCGAGTCCGACACTGAAGCTTTCTTT.

The sample holds one count of this clone. The chain is built from TRBV11-3 and TRBJ2-7; 8 bases fit TRBD1. Looked up from germline, CDR1 is SGHNT and CDR2 is YENEEA. CDR3 length equals 13 residues. Trimming cost V 5 bases and J 6 bases; bases outside gene matches: 6. CDR3 sequence (DNA): TGTGCCAGCAGCCTCAGACAGGGGTCCGAGCAGTACTTC. Translation gives CASSLRQGSEQYF. The entire variable domain, with the rest obtained from reference TRBV11-3 and TRBJ2-7, is as follows: EAGVVQSPRYKIIEKKQPVAFWCNPISGHNTLYWYLQNLGQGPELLIRYENEEAVDDSQLPKDRFSAERLKGVDSTLKIQPAELGDSAVYLCASSLRQGSEQYFGPGTRLTVT.

The chain couples TRBV28 to TRBJ2-7, with TRBD2 identical over 8 bases. CDR1 is MDHEN and CDR2 is SYDVKM in the germline V gene. This CDR3 region has 19 residues. Losses at the gene ends were 6 bases for V and 4 bases for J; bases not matched to a gene: 23. CDR3 protein: CASSQRGLAGRGRAYEQYF. The CDR3 DNA reads TGTGCCAGCAGCCAACGGGGTCTAGCGGGTCGCGGGAGAGCATACGAGCAGTACTTC.

The genes are TRBV19 and TRBJ1-5; 9 bases match TRBD1. Germline CDR1 LNHDA, CDR2 SQIVND (reference sequence). The V and J ends lost 6 bases and 5 bases, in that order; junction bases with no gene match: 11. CDR3 size: 16 residues. The CDR3 reads CASRQTGGLLDQPQHF. In DNA form, the CDR3 reads TGTGCCAGTAGGCAAACAGGGGGCCTCTTGGATCAGCCCCAGCATTTT.

In DNA, the CDR3 is TGTGCCAGCAGTTACCAGTTCAGCTACACCTTC. Its translation: CASSYQFSYTF. The chain links TRBV6-5 to TRBJ1-2; no firm D call. The CDR3 length is 11 residues. Germline CDR1 and CDR2: MNHEY and SVGAGI. Trimming removed 2 bases from V and 9 bases from J, with 7 bases in between.

The chain combines TRBV27 with TRBJ1-1; D gene uncertain. CDR1 and CDR2 from the germline V gene are MNHEY and SMNVEV (reference sequence). V was cut by 6 bases and J by 6 bases, with 23 bases left in between. This CDR3 region has 16 residues. For the CDR3, the DNA is TGTGCCAGCAGAAAACCGGGAACCTATTTAGACGCTGAAGCTTTCTTT. Residues: CASRKPGTYLDAEAFF.

The chain links TRBV19 to TRBJ1-5; TRBD1 matches 11 bases. This CDR3 region has 15 residues. J gave up 2 bases and V 4 bases, and 1 base lay outside the gene matches. Germline V gene data show CDR1 as LNHDA and CDR2 as SQIVND (reference sequence). CDR3 residues: CASSTGQGGNQPQHF. CDR3 bases: TGTGCCAGTAGTACGGGACAGGGGGGCAATCAGCCCCAGCATTTT.

This clone has just a few counts. The chain employs TRBV28 and TRBJ2-7; 9 bases fit TRBD2. V shed 3 bases and J 10 bases; nucleotides not matched to a gene: 10. Germline V gene lookup returns CDR1 MDHEN and CDR2 SYDVKM. The CDR3 is 14 residues long. DNA for the CDR3: TGTGCCAGCAGTTTCCCCCTTCGCGGGAGGGCCCAGTACTTC. It specifies CASSFPLRGRAQYF.

The V and J genes are TRBV19 and TRBJ1-4; 9 bases are a match to TRBD1. CDR3 length equals 16 residues. The germline V gene has CDR1 LNHDA and CDR2 SQIVND (reference sequence). Losses at the gene ends were 4 bases for V and 8 bases for J; bases not matched to a gene: 11. The DNA for the CDR3 is TGTGCCAGTAGTACCTGGACCGGGACAGGGAACGAAAAACTGTTTTTT. Its protein is CASSTWTGTGNEKLFF.

The chain has TRBV7-8 and TRBJ2-1; 8 bases are a match to TRBD2. The CDR3 runs to 16 residues. CDR1 SGHVS and CDR2 FQNEAQ come from the germline V gene. The V gene end was trimmed by 5 bases and the J gene end by 7 bases; junction bases not matched to a gene: 13. The CDR3 DNA reads as TGTGCCAGCAGCCTCGGGACTAGTTGGGGGAGGAATGAGCAGTTCTTC. It is translated as CASSLGTSWGRNEQFF.

The chain uses TRBV15 and TRBJ1-1, with D unclear. With 0 bases removed from V and 2 bases from J, the gap between germline ends came to 13 bases. Germline values: CDR1 LNHNV, CDR2 YYDKDF (reference sequence). CDR3 length: 16 residues. The CDR3 spells CATSRDVWQANTEAFF. CDR3 DNA sequence: TGTGCCACCAGCAGAGATGTGTGGCAGGCAAACACTGAAGCTTTCTTT. Drawing the rest from reference TRBV15 and TRBJ1-1, the complete variable domain is DAMVIQNPRYQVTQFGKPVTLSCSQTLNHNVMYWYQQKSSQAPKLLFHYYDKDFNNEADTPDNFQSRRPNTSFCFLDIRSPGLGDTAMYLCATSRDVWQANTEAFFGQGTRLTVV.

The J gene is TRBJ2-2, the V gene TRBV6-5, with a tentative D call TRBD1 (6 bases). Between the trimmed V and J ends, which lost 3 bases and 1 base, there was a span of 9 bases. The CDR3 runs 15 residues. Looked up from germline, CDR1 is MNHEY and CDR2 is SVGAGI. This CDR3 reads CASSYRGQNTGELFF. The CDR3 DNA reads as TGTGCCAGCAGTTATAGGGGACAGAACACCGGGGAGCTGTTTTTT.

This chain joins TRBV28 and TRBJ1-2; the D is unclear. Trimming removed 3 bases at V and 2 bases at J, with 10 bases between. CDR3 length: 14 amino acids. CDR1 is MDHEN and CDR2 is SYDVKM in the germline V gene. In nucleotides, the CDR3 is TGTGCCAGCAGTTTGAGGGCCGAAAACTATGGCTACACCTTC. Translation gives CASSLRAENYGYTF.

This clone was found once. This sequence joins TRBV4-3 and TRBJ2-1, with 11 positions matching TRBD2. Germline V gene data show CDR1 as LGHNA and CDR2 as YSLEER. The CDR3 totals 17 residues. The trim removed 1 base at V and 7 bases at J, leaving 9 bases unmatched. Here the CDR3 DNA reads TGCGCCAGCAGCCAAGTGGTAGCGGGAGGGCCTAGGAATGAGCAGTTCTTC. Encoded protein: CASSQVVAGGPRNEQFF.

CDR3 coding DNA: TGTGCCAGCAGTGTAACAGCTGGAAACACCATATATTTT. Its protein product is CASSVTAGNTIYF. This chain links TRBV2 with TRBJ1-3; D call uncertain. The germline CDR1 and CDR2 sequences are SNHLY and FYNNEI. The CDR3 consists of 13 residues. V was trimmed by 4 bases and J by 2 bases, leaving 6 bases between them.

This clone has only one observation. This chain uses TRBV23-1 with TRBJ1-5; 7 bases fit TRBD1. TRBV23-1 is an ORF, and what it does is uncertain. The CDR3 extends over 17 amino acids. The trim removed 2 bases at V and 3 bases at J, leaving 10 bases unmatched. CDR3 bases: TGCGCCAGCAGTCAAGAGGGCCAGGGGGGATACAATCAGCCCCAGCATTTT. This sequence encodes CASSQEGQGGYNQPQHF.

The chain links TRBV28 to TRBJ1-5, with D possibly matching TRBD1 (6 bases). The CDR3 spans 17 residues. CDR1 MDHEN and CDR2 SYDVKM come from the germline V gene. V shed 11 bases and J shed 4 bases, with 27 bases lying between them. The CDR3 is CASKRTSGGLRNQPQHF. The CDR3 DNA follows: TGTGCCTCGAAGCGAACGTCGGGGGGGCTAAGGAATCAGCCCCAGCATTTT.

V usage is TRBV28 and J usage is TRBJ2-7; 11 bases line up with TRBD2. This CDR3 has 18 residues. Germline V gives CDR1 MDHEN, CDR2 SYDVKM. V shed 7 bases, J shed 2 bases, and the junction held 16 bases outside the gene matches. The CDR3 bases are TGTGCCAGCAACCCGCGGGGGATAGCGGGAGGGATAACCTACGAGCAGTACTTC. Translating it yields CASNPRGIAGGITYEQYF.

The genes are TRBV29-1 and TRBJ1-4; a possible D gene is TRBD1 (5 bases). This CDR3 has 14 residues. The germline gives CDR1 SQVTM, CDR2 ANQGSEA. With 7 bases removed from V and 8 bases from J, the gap between germline ends came to 20 bases. The CDR3 sequence: CSGRGGGAGEKLFF. The CDR3 coding sequence is TGCAGCGGCCGGGGTGGGGGAGCGGGGGAAAAACTGTTTTTT. Full variable domain (remainder filled in from reference TRBV29-1 and TRBJ1-4): SAVISQKPSRDICQRGTSLTIQCQVDSQVTMMFWYRQQPGQSLTLIATANQGSEATYESGFVIDKFPISRPNLTFSTLTVSNMSPEDSSIYLCSGRGGGAGEKLFFGSGTQLSVL.